These 20 T cell receptor beta chains originate from one sample sequenced in a study of identical twins. TCRdb independently ran MiXCR on the 5' RACE reads; one entry per CDR3 protein. The repertoire holds over 250,000 distinct CDR3 sequences, with 8% to 9.5% as singletons. These records were also assigned to another study, of yellow fever vaccine responses in identical twins.

Sequenced: CD8+ T cells sorted from blood. These receptors were taken from a young woman in good health.

There are a few counts of this clonotype. This rearrangement joins TRBV20-1 to TRBJ2-7, with 11 bases lining up with TRBD2. V was clipped by 2 bases and J by 3 bases; unmatched bases: 24. The CDR3 is 21 residues long. CDR1 DFQATT and CDR2 SNEGSKA come from the germline V gene (reference sequence). CDR3 DNA: TGCAGTGCTAGAACGGGTACCGGGACCTCTCCCTCGACTAGCGGGGTCTACGAGCAGTACTTC. Translated, it gives CSARTGTGTSPSTSGVYEQYF.

This clonotype was counted only a few times. The chain combines TRBV7-8 with TRBJ2-1; 9 bases fit TRBD1. CDR1 and CDR2 from the germline V gene are SGHVS and FQNEAQ. J gave up 2 bases and V 5 bases, and 10 bases lay outside the gene matches. The CDR3 is made up of 17 amino acids. The CDR3 spells CASSPAPGQGPYNEQFF. The CDR3, as DNA: TGTGCCAGCAGCCCCGCCCCGGGACAGGGTCCCTACAATGAGCAGTTCTTC.

This clonotype has a handful of counts. The V call is TRBV20-1, the J call TRBJ2-7, with TRBD2 identical over 7 bases. This CDR3 comprises 14 residues. Germline assignment: CDR1 DFQATT and CDR2 SNEGSKA (reference sequence). Trimming removed 0 bases from V and 5 bases from J; junction bases left unmatched: 7. Here the CDR3 DNA reads TGCAGTGCTAGAGAGTGGGACTACGAGGACGAGCAGTACTTC. The encoded protein is CSAREWDYEDEQYF.

The J gene is TRBJ2-3, the V gene TRBV28, with TRBD2 matching 9 bases. CDR1 is MDHEN and CDR2 is SYDVKM in the germline V gene. The CDR3 totals 16 residues. J was trimmed by 3 bases and V by 5 bases; bases with no gene match: 9. The CDR3 region is CASSPQTSGGTDTQYF. The CDR3, as DNA: TGTGCCAGCAGTCCACAGACTAGCGGAGGTACAGATACGCAGTATTTT.

V is TRBV25-1 and J is TRBJ2-2, with D perhaps matching TRBD2 (5 bases). This CDR3 has 18 residues. The germline V gene has CDR1 MGHDK and CDR2 SYGVNS. Trimming cost V 4 bases and J 2 bases, with 20 bases left between them. The CDR3 protein is CASSGGFSVGRNTGELFF. The CDR3 DNA reads TGTGCCAGCAGTGGGGGTTTTAGCGTTGGCCGCAACACCGGGGAGCTGTTTTTT.

This clonotype appeared many times. This chain uses TRBV10-3 with TRBJ1-1; 7 nucleotides align to TRBD1. Germline loops: CDR1 ENHRY, CDR2 SYGVKD. Trimming took 6 bases from V and 6 from J; bases not matched to a gene: 10. The length of the CDR3 is 14 residues. The CDR3 DNA reads as TGTGCCATCAGGGGAGAACAGGGGTGGCCTGAAGCTTTCTTT. Translated: CAIRGEQGWPEAFF.

This clonotype was picked up a small number of times. The V gene is TRBV5-1, the J gene TRBJ2-2; D is undetermined. CDR1 is SGHRS and CDR2 is YFSETQ in the germline V gene. CDR3 length: 13 amino acids. Trimming took 3 bases from V and 7 from J, leaving 10 bases between them. CDR3 in DNA: TGCGCCAGCAGCTCCTCGGGTCACGGGGAGCTGTTTTTT. It specifies CASSSSGHGELFF.

This clonotype was recorded a few times. This sequence joins TRBV7-9 and TRBJ2-7; TRBD1 or TRBD2 may be the D gene (6 bases each). The V gene's germline CDR1 is SEHNR and CDR2 FQNEAQ (reference sequence). Trimming took 3 bases from V and 6 from J, leaving 18 bases between them. The CDR3 is 15 amino acids. CDR3 bases: TGTGCCAGCAGCTTGGCCGAGGGGGGCACGATCGAGCAGTACTTC. Amino acid sequence: CASSLAEGGTIEQYF.

The chain joins TRBV7-9 to TRBJ1-2; D is uncertain. V lost 5 bases to trimming and J lost 0 bases, with 13 bases between them. CDR1 and CDR2 from the germline V gene are SEHNR and FQNEAQ (reference sequence). CDR3 length equals 15 residues. The CDR3 protein is CASSIPGVTNYGYTF. In nucleotides, the CDR3 is TGTGCCAGCAGCATTCCCGGGGTGACTAACTATGGCTACACCTTC.

This clonotype was observed a few times. The V and J genes are TRBV15 and TRBJ2-5; 13 bases align to TRBD2. The CDR3 runs 16 residues. Unmatched junction bases numbered 7, after V lost 4 bases and J lost 5 bases. Germline assignment: CDR1 LNHNV and CDR2 YYDKDF (reference sequence). As DNA, the CDR3 is TGTGCCACCAGCATACTAGCGGGAGGGCCCGGGGAGACCCAGTACTTC. Translating gives CATSILAGGPGETQYF.

The J gene is TRBJ2-7, the V gene TRBV11-2, with no clear D. The CDR3 contains 12 residues. Trimming took 4 bases from V and 3 from J, leaving 7 bases between them. The germline CDR1 and CDR2 sequences are SGHAT and FQNNGV. In DNA form, the CDR3 reads TGTGCCAGCAGCTCCAGATACTACGAGCAGTACTTC. The encoded protein is CASSSRYYEQYF.

This clonotype was detected ten times or more. The chain recombines TRBV29-1 with TRBJ2-3; tentative D call: TRBD1 (6 bases). In germline, CDR1 is SQVTM, CDR2 ANQGSEA. This CDR3 region has 13 residues. Trimming pared 5 bases from V and 2 bases from J, leaving 11 bases between. The CDR3 loop reads CSVFGQFTDTQYF. The CDR3 bases are TGCAGCGTTTTCGGACAGTTCACAGATACGCAGTATTTT.

Many counts were recorded for this clonotype. CDR3 loop: CASSLLTGLGDASTDTQYF. CDR3 sequence (DNA): TGTGCCAGCAGCTTGTTAACGGGGCTTGGGGATGCTAGCACAGATACGCAGTATTTT. The chain couples TRBV11-2 to TRBJ2-3; possibly TRBD1 or TRBD2 for D (5 bases each). Trimming left V 3 bases short and J 0 bases short, with 22 bases between. This CDR3 spans 19 amino acids. Germline V gene lookup returns CDR1 SGHAT and CDR2 FQNNGV. Full variable domain (remainder filled in from reference TRBV11-2 and TRBJ2-3): EAGVAQSPRYKIIEKRQSVAFWCNPISGHATLYWYQQILGQGPKLLIQFQNNGVVDDSQLPKDRFSAERLKGVDSTLKIQPAKLEDSAVYLCASSLLTGLGDASTDTQYFGPGTRLTVL.

This clonotype was detected many times. The rearrangement links TRBV25-1 to TRBJ1-2; D remains unclear. This CDR3 region has 14 residues. The V gene lost 4 bases and the J gene lost 11 bases, with 20 bases spanning the gap. Germline CDR1 and CDR2: MGHDK and SYGVNS. The CDR3 bases are TGTGCCAGCAGTGCTCCCATTACCGGGTGGTGGTACACCTTC. Translated, it gives CASSAPITGWWYTF.

This clonotype was seen at least ten times. This rearrangement joins TRBV3-1 to TRBJ2-1; 9 bases match TRBD2. Trimming removed 1 base from V and 4 bases from J; junction bases left unmatched: 5. This CDR3 has 16 amino acids. CDR1 is LGHDT and CDR2 is YNNKEL in the germline V gene (reference sequence). DNA for the CDR3: TGTGCCAGCAGCCAAGGAGTCAGCGGGGGGTACAATGAGCAGTTCTTC. The encoded protein is CASSQGVSGGYNEQFF.

Ten or more counts support this clonotype. The chain couples TRBV5-1 to TRBJ2-1; TRBD1 agrees at 9 bases. The CDR3 sequence is 17 residues long. Germline V lookup: CDR1 SGHRS, CDR2 YFSETQ. V lost 3 bases, J lost 5 bases, and 12 bases stayed unmatched. The CDR3 region is CASSSYTGGPQDNEQFF. The CDR3 nucleotides are TGCGCCAGCAGCTCCTATACAGGGGGCCCTCAGGACAATGAGCAGTTCTTC. The variable domain in full, completed from reference TRBV5-1 and TRBJ2-1, reads KAGVTQTPRYLIKTRGQQVTLSCSPISGHRSVSWYQQTPGQGLQFLFEYFSETQRNKGNFPGRFSGRQFSNSRSEMNVSTLELGDSALYLCASSSYTGGPQDNEQFFGPGTRLTVL.

The gene calls are TRBV28 and TRBJ1-1, with no clear D. The V end was cut by 7 bases, the J end by 0 bases, with 18 bases between. The CDR3 totals 16 residues. CDR1 is MDHEN and CDR2 is SYDVKM in the germline V gene. CDR3 nucleotides: TGTGCCAGCAAATCCAGATACCCAGAAGTGAACACTGAAGCTTTCTTT. Residues: CASKSRYPEVNTEAFF.

The chain has TRBV12-3 or TRBV12-4 and TRBJ1-6; no firm D call. Trimming left V 7 bases short and J 9 bases short, with 19 bases between. The CDR3 length is 15 residues. The CDR3 is CASNIGGGTGSPLHF. CDR3 sequence (DNA): TGTGCCAGCAACATCGGAGGTGGAACTGGTTCACCCCTCCACTTT.

Ten or more counts support this clonotype. The chain couples TRBV7-6 to TRBJ2-7; possibly TRBD1 or TRBD2 for D (5 bases each). V dropped 1 base and J dropped 4 bases, with 14 bases sitting between them. Germline CDR1 and CDR2: SGHVS and FNYEAQ. CDR3 length equals 15 residues. CDR3 sequence: CASSLGGGSGYEQYF. The CDR3 DNA sequence: TGTGCCAGCAGCTTAGGGGGCGGGTCAGGTTACGAGCAGTACTTC.

This clonotype was counted between two and nine times. The chain recombines TRBV6-2 or TRBV6-3 with TRBJ2-7; D is undetermined. The V end was cut by 4 bases, the J end by 0 bases, with 10 bases between. The CDR3 runs to 14 residues. Germline values: CDR1 MNHEY, CDR2 SVGEGT. The DNA for the CDR3 is TGTGCCAGCAGTTCACCCCATCACTCCTACGAGCAGTACTTC. Translating gives CASSSPHHSYEQYF.